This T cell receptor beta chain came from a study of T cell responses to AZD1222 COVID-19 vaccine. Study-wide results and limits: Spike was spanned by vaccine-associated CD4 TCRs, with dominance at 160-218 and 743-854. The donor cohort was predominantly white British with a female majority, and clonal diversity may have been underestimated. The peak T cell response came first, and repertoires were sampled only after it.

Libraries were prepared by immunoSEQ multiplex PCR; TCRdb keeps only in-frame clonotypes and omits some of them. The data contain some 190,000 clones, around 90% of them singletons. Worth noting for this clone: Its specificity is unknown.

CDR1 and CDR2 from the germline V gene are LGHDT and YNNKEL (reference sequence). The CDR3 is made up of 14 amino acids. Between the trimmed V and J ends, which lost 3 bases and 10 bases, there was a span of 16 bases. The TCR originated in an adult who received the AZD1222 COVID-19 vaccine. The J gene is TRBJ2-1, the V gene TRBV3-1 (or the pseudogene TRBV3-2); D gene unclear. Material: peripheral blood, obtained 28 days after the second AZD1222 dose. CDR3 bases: TGTGCCAGCAGCCAGCATTTGATAGCCAAAGAGCAGTTCTTC. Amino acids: CASSQHLIAKEQFF.